This T cell receptor beta chain originates from a study of identifying expanded T cells in peripheral blood. The CDR3 length is 16 residues. Unmatched junction bases numbered 10, after V lost 4 bases and J lost 4 bases. Germline lookup yields CDR1 SGHRS and CDR2 YFSETQ. Sequencing was performed with immunoSEQ multiplex PCR; in TCRdb, only in-frame clones are kept and a portion is missing. The repertoire consists of 75,000 to 95,000 clones, with around nine tenths occurring once and the leading ten covering approximately 7%. V is TRBV5-1 and J is TRBJ2-1; TRBD2 aligns across 8 bases. This TCR derives from a person aged 18-70 years in good health. The sequenced sample was blood. The CDR3 nucleotides are TGCGCCAGCAGCCCCGGGACTAGACGATTTTACAATGAGCAGTTCTTC. As protein: CASSPGTRRFYNEQFF.